This TCR beta chain derives from a study of early T cells in non-severe SARS-CoV-2 infection. The wider study: Sequencing used unsorted whole-blood bulk RNA, so chains lack pairing. Study-wide results and limits: Matching results from VDJdb favored anti-spike CD8 responses, leaving private and CD4 specificities undetected.

The CDR3 is made up of 13 amino acids. Trimming took off 7 bases at V and 8 bases at J, with 17 bases between the two ends. CDR1 LNHDA and CDR2 SQIVND come from the germline V gene (reference sequence). This clonotype was counted at least ten times. Its antigen is not identified. TCRdb reanalysed the 5' RACE reads using MiXCR and keeps one entry per CDR3 protein. The sample includes more than 45,000 distinct CDR3 sequences, more than 7% seen only once; the top ten take 3% to 4%. Sample: whole blood. The receptor was isolated from an adult who was a healthcare worker with PCR-confirmed SARS-CoV-2 infection or an uninfected control (not recorded which). The rearrangement uses TRBV19 and TRBJ1-2; unclear D gene. For the CDR3, the DNA is TGTGCCAGTACCCCTACGAAGGGTTGGGGCTACACCTTC. Translation gives CASTPTKGWGYTF.